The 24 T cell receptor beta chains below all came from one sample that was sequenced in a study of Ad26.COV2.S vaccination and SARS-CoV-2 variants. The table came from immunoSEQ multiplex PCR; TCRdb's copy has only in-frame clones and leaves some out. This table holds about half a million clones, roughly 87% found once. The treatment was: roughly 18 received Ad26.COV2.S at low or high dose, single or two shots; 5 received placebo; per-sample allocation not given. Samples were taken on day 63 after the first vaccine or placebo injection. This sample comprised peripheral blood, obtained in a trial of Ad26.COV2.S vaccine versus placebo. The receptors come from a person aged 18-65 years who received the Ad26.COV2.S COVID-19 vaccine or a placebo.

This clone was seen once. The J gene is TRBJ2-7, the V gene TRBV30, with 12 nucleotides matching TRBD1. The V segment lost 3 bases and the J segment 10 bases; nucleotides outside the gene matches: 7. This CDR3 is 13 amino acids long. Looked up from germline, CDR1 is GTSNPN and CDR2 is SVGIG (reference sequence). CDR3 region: CAWSPGTGGPQYF. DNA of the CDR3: TGTGCCTGGAGCCCCGGGACAGGGGGCCCCCAGTACTTC.

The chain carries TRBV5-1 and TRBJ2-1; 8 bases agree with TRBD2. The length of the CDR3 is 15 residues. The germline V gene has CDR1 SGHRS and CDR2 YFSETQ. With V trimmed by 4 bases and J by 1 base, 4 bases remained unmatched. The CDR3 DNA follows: TGCGCCAGCAGCCCCGGGACTAGTTCCTACAATGAGCAGTTCTTC. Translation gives CASSPGTSSYNEQFF. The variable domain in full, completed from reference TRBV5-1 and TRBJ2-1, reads KAGVTQTPRYLIKTRGQQVTLSCSPISGHRSVSWYQQTPGQGLQFLFEYFSETQRNKGNFPGRFSGRQFSNSRSEMNVSTLELGDSALYLCASSPGTSSYNEQFFGPGTRLTVL.

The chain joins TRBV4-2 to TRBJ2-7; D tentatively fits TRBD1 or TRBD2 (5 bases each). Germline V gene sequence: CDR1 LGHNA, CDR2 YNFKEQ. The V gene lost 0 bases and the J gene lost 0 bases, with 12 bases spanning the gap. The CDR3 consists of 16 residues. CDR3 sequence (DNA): TGTGCCAGCAGCCAAGATAGGGACCAGAGCTCCTACGAGCAGTACTTC. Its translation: CASSQDRDQSSYEQYF.

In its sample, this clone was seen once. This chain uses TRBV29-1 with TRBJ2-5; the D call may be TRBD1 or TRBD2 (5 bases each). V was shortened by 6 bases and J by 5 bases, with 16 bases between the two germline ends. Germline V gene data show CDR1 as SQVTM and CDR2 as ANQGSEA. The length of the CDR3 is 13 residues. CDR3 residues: CSVESGPGETQYF. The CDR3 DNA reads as TGCAGCGTAGAGTCAGGGCCGGGGGAGACCCAGTACTTC.

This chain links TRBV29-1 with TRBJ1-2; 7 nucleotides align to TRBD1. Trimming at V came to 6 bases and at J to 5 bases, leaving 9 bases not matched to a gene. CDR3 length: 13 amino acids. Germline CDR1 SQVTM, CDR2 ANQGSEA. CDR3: CSVFGTAFYGYTF. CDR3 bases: TGCAGCGTCTTTGGGACAGCCTTTTATGGCTACACCTTC.

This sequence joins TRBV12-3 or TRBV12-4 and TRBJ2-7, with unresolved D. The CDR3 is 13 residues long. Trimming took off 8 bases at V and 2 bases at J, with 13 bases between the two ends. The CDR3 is CASGPGVTYEQYF. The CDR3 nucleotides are TGTGCCAGCGGTCCCGGAGTTACCTACGAGCAGTACTTC.

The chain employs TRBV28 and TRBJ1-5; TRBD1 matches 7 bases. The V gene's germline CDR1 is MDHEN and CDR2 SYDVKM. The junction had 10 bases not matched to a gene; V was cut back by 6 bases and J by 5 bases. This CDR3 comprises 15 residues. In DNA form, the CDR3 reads TGTGCCAGCAGCCCCACAGGGGTAGGTTATCAGCCCCAGCATTTT. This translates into CASSPTGVGYQPQHF.

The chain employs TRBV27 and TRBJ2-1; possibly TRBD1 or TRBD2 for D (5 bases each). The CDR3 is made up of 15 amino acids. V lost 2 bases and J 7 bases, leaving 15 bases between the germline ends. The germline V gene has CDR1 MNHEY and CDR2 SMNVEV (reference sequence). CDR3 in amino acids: CASSLAGTYSNEQFF. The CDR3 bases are TGTGCCAGCAGTTTAGCCGGGACCTACTCTAATGAGCAGTTCTTC.

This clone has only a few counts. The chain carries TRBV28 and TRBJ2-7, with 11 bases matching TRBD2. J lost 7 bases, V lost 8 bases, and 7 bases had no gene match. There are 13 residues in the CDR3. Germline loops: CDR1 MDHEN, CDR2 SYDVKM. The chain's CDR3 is CASRTSGPSEQYF. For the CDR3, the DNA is TGTGCCAGCCGGACTAGCGGGCCCTCGGAGCAGTACTTC. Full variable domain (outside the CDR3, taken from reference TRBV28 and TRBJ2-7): DVKVTQSSRYLVKRTGEKVFLECVQDMDHENMFWYRQDPGLGLRLIYFSYDVKMKEKGDIPEGYSVSREKKERFSLILESASTNQTSMYLCASRTSGPSEQYFGPGTRLTVT.

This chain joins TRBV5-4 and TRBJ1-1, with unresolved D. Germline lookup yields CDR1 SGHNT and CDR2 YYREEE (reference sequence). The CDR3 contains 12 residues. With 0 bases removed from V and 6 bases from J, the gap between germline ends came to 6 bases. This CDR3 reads CASSLGDAEAFF. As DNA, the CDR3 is TGTGCCAGCAGCTTGGGAGATGCTGAAGCTTTCTTT. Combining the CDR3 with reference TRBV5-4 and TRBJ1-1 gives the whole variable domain ETGVTQSPTHLIKTRGQQVTLRCSSQSGHNTVSWYQQALGQGPQFIFQYYREEENGRGNFPPRFSGLQFPNYSSELNVNALELDDSALYLCASSLGDAEAFFGQGTRLTVV.

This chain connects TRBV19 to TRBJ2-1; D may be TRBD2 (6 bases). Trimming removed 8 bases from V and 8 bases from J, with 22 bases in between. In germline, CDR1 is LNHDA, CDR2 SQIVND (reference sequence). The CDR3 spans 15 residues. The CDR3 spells CASSLVGGPVDEQFF. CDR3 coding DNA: TGTGCCAGTTCCCTTGTAGGAGGGCCGGTGGATGAGCAGTTCTTC.

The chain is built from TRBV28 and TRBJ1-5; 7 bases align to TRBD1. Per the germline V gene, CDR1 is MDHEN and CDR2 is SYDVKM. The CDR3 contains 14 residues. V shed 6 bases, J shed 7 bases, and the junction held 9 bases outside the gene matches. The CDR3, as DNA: TGTGCCAGCAGACCGGGACAGTTCGCGCAGCCCCAGCATTTT. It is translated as CASRPGQFAQPQHF.

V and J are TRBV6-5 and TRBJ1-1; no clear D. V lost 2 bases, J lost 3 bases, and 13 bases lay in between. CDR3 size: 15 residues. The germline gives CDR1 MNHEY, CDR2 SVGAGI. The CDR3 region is CASSYTWGSHTEAFF. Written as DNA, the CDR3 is TGTGCCAGCAGTTACACATGGGGATCCCACACTGAAGCTTTCTTT.

CDR3 loop: CASSSQGPYEQYF. The CDR3 DNA sequence: TGTGCCAGCAGCTCACAGGGGCCCTACGAGCAGTACTTC. V gene TRBV7-2 combines with J gene TRBJ2-7; 7 bases are a match to TRBD1. The CDR3 spans 13 residues. V was clipped by 4 bases and J by 2 bases; unmatched bases: 2. CDR1 is SGHTA and CDR2 is FQGNSA in the germline V gene.

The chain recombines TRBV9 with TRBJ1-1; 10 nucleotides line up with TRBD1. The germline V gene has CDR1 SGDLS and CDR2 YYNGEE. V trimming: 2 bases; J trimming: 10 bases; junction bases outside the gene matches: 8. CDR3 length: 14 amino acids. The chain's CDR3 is CASSVGDRGWGAFF. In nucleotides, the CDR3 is TGTGCCAGCAGCGTCGGGGACAGGGGCTGGGGAGCTTTCTTT.

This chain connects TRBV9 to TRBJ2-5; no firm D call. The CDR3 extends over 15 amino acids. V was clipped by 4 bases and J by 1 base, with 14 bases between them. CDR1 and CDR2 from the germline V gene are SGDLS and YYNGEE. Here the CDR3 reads CASSSQIGPQETQYF. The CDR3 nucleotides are TGTGCCAGCAGCTCCCAGATAGGCCCCCAAGAGACCCAGTACTTC.

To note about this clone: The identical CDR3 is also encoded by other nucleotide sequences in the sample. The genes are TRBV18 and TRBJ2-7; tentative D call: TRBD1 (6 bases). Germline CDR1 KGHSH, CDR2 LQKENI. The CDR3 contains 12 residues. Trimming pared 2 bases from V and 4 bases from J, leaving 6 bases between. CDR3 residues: CASSPTGYEQYF. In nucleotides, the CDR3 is TGTGCCAGCTCACCAACAGGGTACGAGCAGTACTTC.

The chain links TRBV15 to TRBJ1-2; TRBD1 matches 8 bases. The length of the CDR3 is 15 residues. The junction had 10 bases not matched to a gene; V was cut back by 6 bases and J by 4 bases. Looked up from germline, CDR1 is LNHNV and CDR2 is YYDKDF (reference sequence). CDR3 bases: TGTGCCACCAGAGAAGGGACAGGAGCCCTCTATGGCTACACCTTC. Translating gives CATREGTGALYGYTF.

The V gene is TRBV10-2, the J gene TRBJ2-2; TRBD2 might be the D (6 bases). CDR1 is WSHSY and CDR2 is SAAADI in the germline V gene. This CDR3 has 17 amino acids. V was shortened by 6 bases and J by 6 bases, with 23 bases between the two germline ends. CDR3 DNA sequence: TGCGCCAGCAGCGCGGCGTTATGGGGGGAAAGGGCCGGGGAGCTGTTTTTT. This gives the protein CASSAALWGERAGELFF.

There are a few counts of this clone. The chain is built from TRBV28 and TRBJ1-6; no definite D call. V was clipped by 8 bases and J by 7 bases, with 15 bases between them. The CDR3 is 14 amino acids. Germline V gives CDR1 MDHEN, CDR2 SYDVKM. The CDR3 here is CASGEGRENSPLHF. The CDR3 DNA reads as TGTGCCAGCGGGGAAGGACGGGAGAATTCACCCCTCCACTTT.

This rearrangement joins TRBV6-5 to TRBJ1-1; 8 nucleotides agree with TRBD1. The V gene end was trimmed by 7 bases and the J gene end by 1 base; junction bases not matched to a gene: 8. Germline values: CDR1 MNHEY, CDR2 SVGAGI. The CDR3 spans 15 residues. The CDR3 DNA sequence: TGTGCCAGCAACAGAATAGGGACAGGGAACACTGAAGCTTTCTTT. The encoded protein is CASNRIGTGNTEAFF.

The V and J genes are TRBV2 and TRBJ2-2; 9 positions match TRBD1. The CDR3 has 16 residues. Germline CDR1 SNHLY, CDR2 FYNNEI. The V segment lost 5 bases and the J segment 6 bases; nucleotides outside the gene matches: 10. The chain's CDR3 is CASSQIRQGGPGELFF. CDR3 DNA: TGTGCCAGCAGTCAAATCAGACAGGGGGGACCCGGGGAGCTGTTTTTT.

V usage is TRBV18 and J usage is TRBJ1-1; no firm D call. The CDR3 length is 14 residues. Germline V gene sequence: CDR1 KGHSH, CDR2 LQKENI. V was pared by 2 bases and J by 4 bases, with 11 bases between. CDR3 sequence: CASSPYKDGTEAFF. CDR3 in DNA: TGTGCCAGCTCACCATATAAAGATGGCACTGAAGCTTTCTTT.

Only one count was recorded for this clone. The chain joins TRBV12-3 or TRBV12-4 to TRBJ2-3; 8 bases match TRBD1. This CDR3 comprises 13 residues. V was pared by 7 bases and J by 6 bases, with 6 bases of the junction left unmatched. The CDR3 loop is CASKTGATDTQYF. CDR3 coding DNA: TGTGCCAGCAAGACAGGGGCGACGGATACGCAGTATTTT.